The TCR beta chain described here comes from a study of cytomegalovirus exposure and HLA in healthy donors. Regarding the study as a whole: In vitro checks showed that a few CMV-associated chains really do target CMV antigens. Many donors shared some public TCRs, even though most TCR sequences were rare.

Note on this clone: Its specificity is unknown.

Germline-derived CDR1 and CDR2 are KGHSH and LQKENI. The CDR3 covers 15 residues. Trimming stripped 2 bases from V and 4 bases from J, with 13 bases between. TCRdb's table, derived via immunoSEQ multiplex PCR, lists solely in-frame clones and lacks some. The sample lists about 330,000 clones, about nine tenths occurring once. The rearrangement uses TRBV18 and TRBJ2-3; TRBD2 might be the D (6 bases). The clonotype originates from a woman aged 18-29 years in good health and CMV-seronegative. Material for sequencing was PBMCs. In DNA, the CDR3 is TGTGCCAGCTCACCAGAGGAGGGTTTGGCAGATACGCAGTATTTT. Residues: CASSPEEGLADTQYF.